A single sample is the source of the 26 T cell receptor beta chains below, sequenced in a study of blood T cells in healthy people across ages. Using a J-beta primer mix together with a sample-barcoded 5' primer, a second PCR was run for roughly 6 to 12 cycles. A single record per CDR3 protein comes from TCRdb applying MiXCR to the 5' RACE reads. The sample has 650,000 to 800,000 distinct CDR3 sequences; around 43% are singletons. Sequences were obtained from blood. All receptors derive from a man aged 55 to 70 in good health.

Only a few counts were recorded for this clonotype. The chain has TRBV29-1 and TRBJ1-1; D is perhaps TRBD1 (5 bases). Trimming stripped 5 bases from V and 5 bases from J, with 12 bases between. Germline V gene data show CDR1 as SQVTM and CDR2 as ANQGSEA. The CDR3 covers 12 residues. In DNA form, the CDR3 reads TGCAGCGTTCTGGGGGGGTTGACTGAAGCTTTCTTT. This translates into CSVLGGLTEAFF.

The J gene is TRBJ2-7, the V gene TRBV5-6; D is unresolved. Germline lookup yields CDR1 SGHDT and CDR2 YYEEEE. V gave up 5 bases and J gave up 1 base, with 16 bases separating them. The CDR3 runs 15 residues. The CDR3 DNA reads TGTGCCAGCAGTACTGACACGCCGTTGTCCTACGAGCAGTACTTC. This translates into CASSTDTPLSYEQYF.

The chain has TRBV5-1 and TRBJ2-5, with D perhaps TRBD1 or TRBD2 (6 bases each). The CDR3 is 18 amino acids. Germline-derived CDR1 and CDR2 are SGHRS and YFSETQ. V was clipped by 1 base and J by 1 base, with 20 bases between them. The CDR3 is CASSLLGPIGGTQETQYF. DNA of the CDR3: TGCGCCAGCAGCTTGTTGGGTCCAATAGGGGGGACCCAAGAGACCCAGTACTTC.

The table lists this clonotype with a few counts. This chain connects TRBV10-3 to TRBJ1-6; unclear D gene. This CDR3 spans 16 amino acids. CDR1 is ENHRY, CDR2 SYGVKD, per germline. The germline V and J ends were trimmed by 2 bases and 0 bases, with 8 bases remaining between them. The CDR3 DNA sequence: TGTGCCATCAGTGAGAGGGAGAGCTCCTATAATTCACCCCTCCACTTT. It translates to CAISERESSYNSPLHF.

J is TRBJ2-1 and V is TRBV7-6, with 7 bases matching TRBD1. Germline V gene sequence: CDR1 SGHVS, CDR2 FNYEAQ. The CDR3 length is 13 residues. Trimming at V came to 5 bases and at J to 7 bases, leaving 5 bases not matched to a gene. The CDR3: CASSSMTGNEQFF. The CDR3 DNA follows: TGTGCCAGCAGCAGCATGACAGGGAATGAGCAGTTCTTC. The full variable domain, completed using reference TRBV7-6 and TRBJ2-1, is GAGVSQSPRYKVTKRGQDVALRCDPISGHVSLYWYRQALGQGPEFLTYFNYEAQQDKSGLPNDRFSAERPEGSISTLTIQRTEQRDSAMYRCASSSMTGNEQFFGPGTRLTVL.

This clonotype was observed a few times. This chain joins TRBV20-1 and TRBJ2-5; either TRBD1 or TRBD2 may supply D (5 bases each). Germline V lookup: CDR1 DFQATT, CDR2 SNEGSKA (reference sequence). The CDR3 loop spans 16 amino acids. Between the trimmed V and J ends, which lost 2 bases and 4 bases, there was a span of 20 bases. The DNA for the CDR3 is TGCAGTGCTAGAACAATCACCGGGACCGCTCGAGAGACCCAGTACTTC. Translated, it gives CSARTITGTARETQYF.

The J gene is TRBJ2-1, the V gene TRBV4-3, with 8 nucleotides matching TRBD2. Germline CDR1 LGHNA, CDR2 YSLEER. J was trimmed by 6 bases and V by 0 bases; bases with no gene match: 7. The CDR3 spans 16 residues. The CDR3 sequence is CASSQDIGGGSNEQFF. The CDR3 DNA reads TGCGCCAGCAGCCAAGATATTGGCGGGGGGAGCAATGAGCAGTTCTTC.

The gene calls are TRBV10-3 and TRBJ2-5; the match to TRBD2 covers 10 bases. Per germline, CDR1 ENHRY and CDR2 SYGVKD. The CDR3 has 17 amino acids. After removal of 3 bases from V and 4 bases from J, the junction contained 11 bases not matched to a gene. CDR3 sequence reads: CAISDVAGGPPGETQYF. The CDR3 region has the DNA TGTGCCATCAGTGATGTAGCGGGGGGACCTCCCGGAGAGACCCAGTACTTC.

V is TRBV5-1 and J is TRBJ1-2; D gene uncertain. CDR3 length equals 17 residues. Trimming left V 0 bases short and J 3 bases short, with 18 bases between. Germline lookup yields CDR1 SGHRS and CDR2 YFSETQ. The CDR3 loop reads CASSLGTAGGRDYGYTF. The CDR3 DNA reads as TGCGCCAGCAGCTTGGGTACAGCGGGCGGCCGGGACTATGGCTACACCTTC.

This clonotype has only a few counts. The CDR3 reads CASSSGGYSYNSPLHF. As DNA, the CDR3 is TGTGCCAGCAGCTCGGGCGGATACTCCTATAATTCACCCCTCCACTTT. The genes are TRBV5-6 and TRBJ1-6; D remains ambiguous. The CDR3 totals 16 residues. Germline V gene data show CDR1 as SGHDT and CDR2 as YYEEEE. Trimming cost V 3 bases and J 0 bases, with 10 bases left between them.

This chain connects TRBV6-5 to TRBJ2-7; 7 bases map to TRBD2. CDR1 is MNHEY, CDR2 SVGAGI, per germline. The CDR3 is 15 amino acids. V trimming: 6 bases; J trimming: 2 bases; junction bases outside the gene matches: 10. The CDR3 DNA sequence: TGTGCCAGCAGGCACACCGGGACTACCACCTACGAGCAGTACTTC. It specifies CASRHTGTTTYEQYF.

The sample holds many counts of this clonotype. The genes are TRBV4-1 and TRBJ2-5; D uncertain. The CDR3 is made up of 16 amino acids. Trimming cost V 3 bases and J 2 bases, with 16 bases left between them. CDR1 and CDR2 (germline): MGHRA, YSYEKL. CDR3 sequence (DNA): TGCGCCAGCAGCCATGGATCGGAAGGGAAACAAGAGACCCAGTACTTC. Translated: CASSHGSEGKQETQYF.

There are many counts of this clonotype. The chain recombines TRBV7-2 with TRBJ1-6; D uncertain. The germline gives CDR1 SGHTA, CDR2 FQGNSA. CDR3 length equals 13 residues. The germline V and J ends were trimmed by 5 bases and 9 bases, with 11 bases remaining between them. The CDR3 DNA follows: TGTGCCAGCAGCCAAAGTCAAGGTTCACCCCTCCACTTT. Translated: CASSQSQGSPLHF.

The J gene is TRBJ2-5, the V gene TRBV24-1; 9 bases are shared with TRBD1. V dropped 3 bases and J dropped 5; count of bases not matched to a gene: 3. Germline CDR1 reads KGHDR; CDR2 reads SFDVKD. The length of the CDR3 is 14 residues. CDR3 DNA sequence: TGTGCCACCAGTGATCTGGGACAGGGTGAGACCCAGTACTTC. This translates into CATSDLGQGETQYF.

The chain employs TRBV7-8 and TRBJ2-1; D is possibly TRBD1 (5 bases). Germline loops: CDR1 SGHVS, CDR2 FQNEAQ. V lost 2 bases and J 13 bases, leaving 30 bases between the germline ends. The CDR3 runs to 18 residues. CDR3 coding DNA: TGTGCCAGCAGCTTATGGATCATAGCCGACGGCGGACAAGAGACCCAGTTCTTC. Translating it yields CASSLWIIADGGQETQFF.

This chain links TRBV9 with TRBJ2-3, with 9 nucleotides matching TRBD2. The V gene's germline CDR1 is SGDLS and CDR2 YYNGEE. V dropped 6 bases and J dropped 3; count of bases not matched to a gene: 17. This CDR3 contains 18 residues. CDR3: CASNPGLAPLFGTDTQYF. Written as DNA, the CDR3 is TGTGCCAGCAACCCGGGACTAGCACCCCTTTTTGGGACAGATACGCAGTATTTT.

This clonotype occurred a few times. The CDR3 DNA sequence: TGTGCCAGCAGTTACGTGAGACAGACAAACGAGCAGTACTTC. It encodes CASSYVRQTNEQYF. The V gene is TRBV6-2 or TRBV6-3, the J gene TRBJ2-7, with a possible D match to TRBD1 (5 bases). The CDR3 totals 14 residues. The germline V gene has CDR1 MNHEY and CDR2 SVGEGT. V was shortened by 2 bases and J by 5 bases, with 13 bases between the two germline ends.

The table lists this clonotype with a few counts. This chain links TRBV7-2 with TRBJ2-5; D uncertain. CDR1 SGHTA and CDR2 FQGNSA come from the germline V gene. CDR3 size: 14 residues. V was trimmed by 5 bases and J by 1 base, leaving 11 bases between them. This CDR3 is CASSPMRSQETQYF. The CDR3 DNA reads TGTGCCAGCAGCCCAATGAGGTCCCAAGAGACCCAGTACTTC.

This clonotype was recorded a few times. The V and J genes are TRBV7-3 and TRBJ2-1; D gene uncertain. The CDR3 spans 14 residues. Germline CDR1 is SGHTA and CDR2 is FQGTGA. Between the trimmed V and J ends, which lost 7 bases and 0 bases, there was a span of 10 bases. The CDR3 loop is CASTPGPSYNEQFF. The DNA of the CDR3 is TGTGCCAGCACCCCCGGGCCCTCCTACAATGAGCAGTTCTTC.

This clonotype has just a few counts. The rearrangement links TRBV28 to TRBJ2-7; 8 nucleotides match TRBD1. Germline V gene data show CDR1 as MDHEN and CDR2 as SYDVKM. The V segment lost 5 bases and the J segment 2 bases; nucleotides outside the gene matches: 8. This CDR3 contains 15 residues. The CDR3 is CASSGPTGVAYEQYF. DNA of the CDR3: TGTGCCAGCAGTGGGCCGACAGGGGTGGCCTACGAGCAGTACTTC.

J is TRBJ1-2 and V is TRBV11-2, with a possible D match to TRBD1 (5 bases). V lost 1 base to trimming and J lost 7 bases, with 22 bases between them. Germline V gene lookup returns CDR1 SGHAT and CDR2 FQNNGV. The CDR3 totals 17 residues. CDR3 nucleotides: TGTGCCAGCAGCTTAGGTTCTAAGGGGTGGAGGTCCCCTGGCTACACCTTC. Translating gives CASSLGSKGWRSPGYTF.

In this sample, this clonotype turned up a few times. V usage is TRBV20-1 and J usage is TRBJ2-4, with D uncertain. Trimming shortened V by 5 bases and J by 6 bases, and 11 bases separated the two germline ends. This CDR3 region has 12 residues. Germline-derived CDR1 and CDR2 are DFQATT and SNEGSKA (reference sequence). The CDR3 reads CSAGVGRNIQYF. CDR3 nucleotides: TGCAGTGCTGGGGTGGGCAGAAACATTCAGTACTTC.

The V and J genes are TRBV4-3 and TRBJ1-4; no clear D gene. Trimming removed 1 base at V and 10 bases at J, with 13 bases between. The CDR3 loop spans 14 amino acids. Germline V gives CDR1 LGHNA, CDR2 YSLEER. The CDR3: CASSQGEGSGKLFF. CDR3 DNA sequence: TGCGCCAGCAGCCAAGGAGAAGGGTCGGGAAAACTGTTTTTT.

This clonotype was seen a few times. The CDR3 here is CASSYLRDTRTGSYEQYF. For the CDR3, the DNA is TGTGCCAGCAGTTATCTCCGGGACACGCGTACGGGTTCCTACGAGCAGTACTTC. V and J are TRBV6-7 and TRBJ2-7; D may be TRBD1 (6 bases). TRBV6-7 is sorted into the ORF group, with uncertain function. The CDR3 sequence is 18 residues long. The ends were cut back, 3 bases at V and 1 base at J, with 22 bases in the middle.

J is TRBJ2-1 and V is TRBV3-1, with 7 bases identical to TRBD2. Germline V gene sequence: CDR1 LGHDT, CDR2 YNNKEL (reference sequence). The length of the CDR3 is 17 residues. With V trimmed by 2 bases and J by 0 bases, 7 bases remained unmatched. CDR3 sequence: CASSQKGRGNSYNEQFF. The CDR3 bases are TGTGCCAGCAGCCAAAAGGGGCGGGGGAACTCCTACAATGAGCAGTTCTTC.

This clonotype appeared a few times. This chain joins TRBV4-3 and TRBJ2-2, with 7 bases matching TRBD2. This CDR3 has 16 amino acids. The V and J ends lost 1 base and 6 bases, in that order; junction bases with no gene match: 8. Per the germline V gene, CDR1 is LGHNA and CDR2 is YSLEER. CDR3 DNA sequence: TGCGCCAGCAGCCAAGTTGGGCGGCGGGGGTCCGGGGAGCTGTTTTTT. This gives the protein CASSQVGRRGSGELFF.